This note documents a single T cell receptor (beta chain) sequence. Antigen unknown. Data came from immunoSEQ multiplex PCR; TCRdb stores just in-frame clones and leaves some out. Of 20,000 to 25,000 clones in the sample, around four fifths were seen once. The CDR3 is 15 amino acids. Germline CDR1 reads MNHEY; CDR2 reads SMNVEV (reference sequence). J lost 3 bases, V lost 4 bases, and 6 bases had no gene match. This entry comes from a study of T cells in tumors after PD-1 blockade. Background on the study: Either cemiplimab 350 mg every 2 weeks or pembrolizumab 200 mg every 3 weeks was given. On average, peripheral blood gave 100,000 to 140,000 TCR templates and under 40,000 unique clonotypes.

Genomic DNA template from tumor biopsies or peripheral blood, 616 ng to 6,004 ng input. Study-wide findings and caveats: Peripheral recruitment is suggested, as some novel exhausted tumor clones were in pre-treatment blood.

This receptor was taken from a human donor with basal cell carcinoma. The sample here was PBMCs, taken after anti-PD-1 treatment. The J gene is TRBJ1-5, the V gene TRBV27, with 7 bases that match TRBD1. CDR3 sequence reads: CASSSHRGNNQPQHF. The CDR3 DNA is TGTGCCAGCAGTTCCCACAGGGGTAACAATCAGCCCCAGCATTTT.